This is a list of T cell receptor beta chains from one sample in a study of vaccination and CD4 T cells after COVID-19. For these receptors, no antigen is known. TCRdb analysed the PCR reads with MiXCR anew, one entry per CDR3 protein. The top ten clones hold 7.5% of a sample with roughly 17,000 distinct CDR3 sequences, around 50% of them seen once. The sequenced sample consisted of CD4+ T cells from blood, cultured in vitro. All receptors come from a human donor who had recovered from COVID-19. Both conserved end residues are trimmed from each CDR3. The order of the fields is D gene, V gene, clone size, CDR3 protein. A D gene is named only where the DNA matches it firmly. Size is stated for part of the rows, as once, few or many counts, or as a class when the clone is expanded.

D: NA
V: TRBV14
size: NA
CDR3: ASSLVGGFGYT

D: NA
V: TRBV2
size: few
CDR3: ASSSLGGGWGYT

D: NA
V: TRBV20-1
size: NA
CDR3: SASRQGDEQY

D: TRBD2
V: TRBV2
size: NA
CDR3: ASKREFSEQY

D: TRBD1
V: TRBV12-3/TRBV12-4
size: NA
CDR3: ASTTGQGRTEAF

D: TRBD1
V: TRBV3-1
size: once
CDR3: ASSQGGQGNSPLH

D: NA
V: TRBV19
size: NA
CDR3: ASSIGGSRARDTQY

D: NA
V: TRBV28
size: NA
CDR3: ASTGFDQPQH

D: NA
V: TRBV27
size: NA
CDR3: ASSLKVSRREQF

D: NA
V: TRBV6-1
size: NA
CDR3: ASSGGGYPHPYEQY

D: TRBD1
V: TRBV27
size: NA
CDR3: ASSATGGAYGYT

D: NA
V: TRBV28
size: NA
CDR3: ASSLSGNTIY

D: NA
V: TRBV2
size: NA
CDR3: ASVYSNYGYT

D: TRBD2
V: TRBV30
size: few
CDR3: AWGKRGLAADTQY

D: TRBD2
V: TRBV6-1
size: NA
CDR3: ASKNQGGDTQY

D: TRBD2
V: TRBV20-1
size: NA
CDR3: SASDEREGSQY

D: TRBD2
V: TRBV20-1
size: NA
CDR3: SARGDYLSSYEQY

D: NA
V: TRBV28
size: NA
CDR3: ASRASEETQY

D: TRBD2
V: TRBV6-1
size: NA
CDR3: ASSARAGDYEQY

D: NA
V: TRBV7-9
size: NA
CDR3: ASSPGRLSSYEQY